A selection of T cell receptor beta chains follows, all from one sample in a study of T cells in Graves' hyperthyroidism and ophthalmopathy. Each CDR3 protein gets one entry after TCRdb re-called the multiplex PCR reads with MiXCR. The repertoire holds around 350,000 distinct CDR3 sequences, less than 15% seen once, with roughly 8.3% in the top ten. Sequenced material: blood. These receptors all stem from a young woman with Graves' hyperthyroidism. The CDR3 runs from the conserved cysteine through the conserved F or W. Each record gives: J gene, D gene, clone size, V gene, CDR3 protein, CDR3 DNA. A D gene is named only where the DNA matches it firmly. Clone size is not always given. Where it is, it says once, few, many or a class for expanded clones.

J gene: TRBJ2-3
D gene: .
clone size: many
V gene: TRBV20-1
CDR3 protein: CSARDRSTDTQYF
CDR3 DNA: TGCAGTGCTAGAGATAGGAGCACAGATACGCAGTATTTT

J gene: TRBJ1-5
D gene: .
clone size: .
V gene: TRBV28
CDR3 protein: CASRTSPSRSNQPQHF
CDR3 DNA: TGTGCCAGCAGGACCTCCCCCTCCCGGAGCAATCAGCCCCAGCATTTT

J gene: TRBJ1-1
D gene: .
clone size: many
V gene: TRBV20-1
CDR3 protein: CSARRDTEAFF
CDR3 DNA: TGCAGTGCTAGAAGGGACACTGAAGCTTTCTTT

J gene: TRBJ1-1
D gene: TRBD1
clone size: many
V gene: TRBV12-3/TRBV12-4
CDR3 protein: CASSRTGAEAFF
CDR3 DNA: TGTGCCAGCAGTCGGACAGGGGCTGAAGCTTTCTTT

J gene: TRBJ1-1
D gene: .
clone size: few
V gene: TRBV14
CDR3 protein: CASSPGPSWAFF
CDR3 DNA: TGTGCCAGCAGCCCGGGGCCGTCGTGGGCTTTCTTT

J gene: TRBJ1-1
D gene: .
clone size: .
V gene: TRBV28
CDR3 protein: CASSWRIEAFF
CDR3 DNA: TGTGCCAGCAGTTGGCGCATAGAAGCTTTCTTT

J gene: TRBJ1-2
D gene: .
clone size: many
V gene: TRBV6-1
CDR3 protein: CATLQNYGYTF
CDR3 DNA: TGTGCCACCTTACAGAACTATGGCTACACCTTC

J gene: TRBJ1-2
D gene: TRBD1
clone size: few
V gene: TRBV19
CDR3 protein: CASSPRGHLGYTF
CDR3 DNA: TGTGCCAGTAGCCCCAGGGGGCATCTAGGCTACACCTTC

J gene: TRBJ1-3
D gene: .
clone size: .
V gene: TRBV9
CDR3 protein: CASSPLGTSSGNTIYF
CDR3 DNA: TGTGCCAGCAGCCCCCTGGGCACCTCCTCTGGAAACACCATATATTTT

J gene: TRBJ2-1
D gene: .
clone size: .
V gene: TRBV7-9
CDR3 protein: CASQPGGSSYNEQFF
CDR3 DNA: TGTGCCAGCCAGCCCGGAGGCAGCTCCTACAATGAGCAGTTCTTC

J gene: TRBJ2-5
D gene: TRBD1
clone size: many
V gene: TRBV28
CDR3 protein: CASSLWATGTGEYQETQYF
CDR3 DNA: TGTGCCAGCAGTTTATGGGCAACTGGGACAGGGGAGTACCAAGAGACCCAGTACTTC

J gene: TRBJ1-2
D gene: .
clone size: many
V gene: TRBV6-5
CDR3 protein: CASSYPAALGYGYTF
CDR3 DNA: TGTGCCAGCAGTTATCCCGCGGCCCTGGGATATGGCTACACCTTC

J gene: TRBJ2-3
D gene: .
clone size: .
V gene: TRBV7-3
CDR3 protein: CASSLFGSSTDTQYF
CDR3 DNA: TGTGCCAGCAGCTTATTTGGCTCCTCCACAGATACGCAGTATTTT

J gene: TRBJ2-4
D gene: TRBD2
clone size: .
V gene: TRBV4-2
CDR3 protein: CASSQDQPGGYIQYF
CDR3 DNA: TGTGCCAGCAGCCAAGATCAGCCGGGGGGGTACATTCAGTACTTC

J gene: TRBJ1-1
D gene: TRBD1
clone size: many
V gene: TRBV11-3
CDR3 protein: CASNQTGRSAEAFF
CDR3 DNA: TGTGCCAGCAACCAGACAGGGCGTAGCGCTGAAGCTTTCTTT

J gene: TRBJ2-4
D gene: .
clone size: many
V gene: TRBV11-2
CDR3 protein: CASSLVWGAGWENIQYF
CDR3 DNA: TGTGCCAGCAGCTTAGTTTGGGGGGCAGGGTGGGAAAACATTCAGTACTTC

J gene: TRBJ2-7
D gene: .
clone size: many
V gene: TRBV20-1
CDR3 protein: CSAGTVIGYEQYF
CDR3 DNA: TGCAGTGCTGGGACCGTTATCGGCTACGAGCAGTACTTC

J gene: TRBJ1-1
D gene: TRBD1
clone size: many
V gene: TRBV7-3
CDR3 protein: CASSLTGPGVTEAFF
CDR3 DNA: TGTGCCAGCAGCTTGACAGGGCCAGGTGTGACTGAAGCTTTCTTT

J gene: TRBJ2-7
D gene: .
clone size: few
V gene: TRBV20-1
CDR3 protein: CSATPWQTYEQYF
CDR3 DNA: TGCAGTGCCACGCCTTGGCAAACCTACGAGCAGTACTTC

J gene: TRBJ2-1
D gene: TRBD2
clone size: once
V gene: TRBV7-9
CDR3 protein: CASSLASGGADNEQFF
CDR3 DNA: TGTGCCAGCAGCTTGGCTAGCGGGGGGGCGGACAATGAGCAGTTCTTC

J gene: TRBJ2-6
D gene: .
clone size: .
V gene: TRBV3-1
CDR3 protein: CASSHAPGVSGANVLTF
CDR3 DNA: TGTGCCAGCAGCCATGCACCCGGGGTTTCTGGGGCCAACGTCCTGACTTTC

J gene: TRBJ2-1
D gene: TRBD2
clone size: many
V gene: TRBV2
CDR3 protein: CASSGLAGDFNEQFF
CDR3 DNA: TGTGCCAGCAGCGGACTAGCGGGGGATTTCAATGAGCAGTTCTTC